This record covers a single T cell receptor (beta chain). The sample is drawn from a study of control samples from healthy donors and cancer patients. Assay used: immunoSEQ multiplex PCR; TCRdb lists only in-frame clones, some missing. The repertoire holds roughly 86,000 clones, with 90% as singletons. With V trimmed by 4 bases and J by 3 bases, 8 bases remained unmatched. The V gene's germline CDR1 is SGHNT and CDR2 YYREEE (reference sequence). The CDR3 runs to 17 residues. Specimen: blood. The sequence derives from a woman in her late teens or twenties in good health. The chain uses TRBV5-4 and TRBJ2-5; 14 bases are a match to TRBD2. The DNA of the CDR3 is TGTGCCAGCAGCCCGGGACTAGCGGGGGTTCAAAAAGAGACCCAGTACTTC. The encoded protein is CASSPGLAGVQKETQYF.